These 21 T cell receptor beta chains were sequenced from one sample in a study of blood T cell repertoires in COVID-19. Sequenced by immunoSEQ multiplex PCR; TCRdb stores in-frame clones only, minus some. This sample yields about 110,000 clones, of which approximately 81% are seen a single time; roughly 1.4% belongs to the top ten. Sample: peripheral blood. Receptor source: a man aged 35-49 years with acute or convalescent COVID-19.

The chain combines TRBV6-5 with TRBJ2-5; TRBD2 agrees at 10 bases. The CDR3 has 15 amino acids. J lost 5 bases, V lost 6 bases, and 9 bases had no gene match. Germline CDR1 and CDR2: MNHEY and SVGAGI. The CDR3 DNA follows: TGTGCCAGCAGGTTTCTAGCGGGAGTAAGGGAGACCCAGTACTTC. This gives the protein CASRFLAGVRETQYF.

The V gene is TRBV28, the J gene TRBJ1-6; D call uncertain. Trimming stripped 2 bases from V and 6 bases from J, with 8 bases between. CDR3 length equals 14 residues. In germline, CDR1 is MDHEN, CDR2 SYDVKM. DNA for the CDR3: TGTGCCAGCAGTTTAATGTGGAGTAATTCACCCCTCCACTTT. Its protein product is CASSLMWSNSPLHF.

CDR3 sequence reads: CASSPRGGMNTGELFF. The CDR3 DNA reads TGTGCCAGCAGCCCCCGGGGCGGGATGAACACCGGGGAGCTGTTTTTT. The chain is built from TRBV7-9 and TRBJ2-2; perhaps TRBD2 as D (6 bases). Deletions cut 5 bases from V and 1 base from J, with 14 bases between. The CDR3 sequence is 16 residues long. Germline loops: CDR1 SEHNR, CDR2 FQNEAQ (reference sequence).

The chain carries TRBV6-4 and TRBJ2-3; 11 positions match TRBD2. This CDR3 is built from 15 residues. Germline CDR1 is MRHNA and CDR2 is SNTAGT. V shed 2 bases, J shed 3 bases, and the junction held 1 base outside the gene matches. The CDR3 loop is CASSDTSGGTDTQYF. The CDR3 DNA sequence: TGTGCCAGCAGTGACACTAGCGGGGGAACAGATACGCAGTATTTT.

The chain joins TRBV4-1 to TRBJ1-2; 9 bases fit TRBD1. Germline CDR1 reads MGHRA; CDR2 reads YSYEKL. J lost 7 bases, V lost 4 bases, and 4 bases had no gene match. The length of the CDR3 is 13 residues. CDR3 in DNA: TGCGCCAGCAGCCTAACAGGGGGCCGTGGCTACACCTTC. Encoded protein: CASSLTGGRGYTF.

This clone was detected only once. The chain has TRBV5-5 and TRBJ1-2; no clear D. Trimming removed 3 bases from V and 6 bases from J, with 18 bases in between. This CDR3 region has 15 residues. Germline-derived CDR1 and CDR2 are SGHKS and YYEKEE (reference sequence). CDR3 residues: CASSSPGSRVDGYTF. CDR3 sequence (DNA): TGTGCCAGCAGCTCGCCGGGATCTAGGGTAGATGGCTACACCTTC.

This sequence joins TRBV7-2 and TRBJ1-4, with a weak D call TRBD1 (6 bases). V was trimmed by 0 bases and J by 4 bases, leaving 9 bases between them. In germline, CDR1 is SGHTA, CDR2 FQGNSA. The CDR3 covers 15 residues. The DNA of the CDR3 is TGTGCCAGCAGCTTAGCGTACAGGGATAATGAAAAACTGTTTTTT. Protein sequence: CASSLAYRDNEKLFF.

CDR3 bases: TGTGCCAGTCTCGTCGCGTCGGTATCCTATGGCTACACCTTC. Translated, it gives CASLVASVSYGYTF. The V and J genes are TRBV19 and TRBJ1-2; D ambiguous. The CDR3 spans 14 residues. V was pared by 8 bases and J by 4 bases, with 17 bases between. CDR1 and CDR2 (germline): LNHDA, SQIVND (reference sequence). Together with reference TRBV19 and TRBJ1-2, the CDR3 gives the full variable domain: DGGITQSPKYLFRKEGQNVTLSCEQNLNHDAMYWYRQDPGQGLRLIYYSQIVNDFQKGDIAEGYSVSREKKESFPLTVTSAQKNPTAFYLCASLVASVSYGYTFGSGTRLTVV.

Here the CDR3 DNA reads TGCAGCGTTGAAAGTGACAGAATGAACACTGAAGCTTTCTTT. Its protein is CSVESDRMNTEAFF. The chain couples TRBV29-1 to TRBJ1-1; D perhaps matches TRBD1 (5 bases). The CDR3 runs 14 residues. Germline lookup yields CDR1 SQVTM and CDR2 ANQGSEA. Trimming removed 2 bases at V and 0 bases at J, with 10 bases between.

CDR3 bases: TGTGCCAGCAGTCCCCGACTAGCGGGGGGGGCCTGGCAGTATTTT. Translated, it gives CASSPRLAGGAWQYF. The chain combines TRBV6-6 with TRBJ2-3; 14 bases line up with TRBD2. This CDR3 is built from 15 residues. CDR1 and CDR2 from the germline V gene are MNHNY and SVGAGI (reference sequence). J lost 11 bases, V lost 5 bases, and 9 bases had no gene match.

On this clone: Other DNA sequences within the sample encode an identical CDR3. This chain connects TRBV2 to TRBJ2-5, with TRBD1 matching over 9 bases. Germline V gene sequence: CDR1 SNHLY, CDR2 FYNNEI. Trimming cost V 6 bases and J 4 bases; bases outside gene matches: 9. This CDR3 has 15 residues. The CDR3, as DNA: TGTGCCAGCAGCCCACAGGGGGCCAGGGGAGAGACCCAGTACTTC. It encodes CASSPQGARGETQYF.

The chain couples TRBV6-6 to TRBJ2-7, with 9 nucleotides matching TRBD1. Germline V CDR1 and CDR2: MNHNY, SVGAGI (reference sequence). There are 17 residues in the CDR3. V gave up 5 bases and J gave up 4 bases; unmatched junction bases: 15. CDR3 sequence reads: CASSRPPGQGKSYEQYF. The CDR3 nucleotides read TGTGCCAGCAGTCGGCCTCCGGGACAGGGTAAATCATACGAGCAGTACTTC.

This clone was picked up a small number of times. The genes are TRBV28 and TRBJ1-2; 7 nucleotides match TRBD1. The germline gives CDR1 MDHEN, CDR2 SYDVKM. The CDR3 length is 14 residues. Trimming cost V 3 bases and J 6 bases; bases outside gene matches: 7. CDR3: CASSFPDRANGYTF. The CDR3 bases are TGTGCCAGCAGTTTCCCCGACAGGGCGAATGGCTACACCTTC.

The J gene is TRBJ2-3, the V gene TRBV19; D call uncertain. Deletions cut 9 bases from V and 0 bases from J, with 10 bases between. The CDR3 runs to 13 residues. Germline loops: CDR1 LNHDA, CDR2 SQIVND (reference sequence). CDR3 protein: CASGYPSTDTQYF. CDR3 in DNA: TGTGCCAGCGGGTACCCTAGCACAGATACGCAGTATTTT. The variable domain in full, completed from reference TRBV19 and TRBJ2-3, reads DGGITQSPKYLFRKEGQNVTLSCEQNLNHDAMYWYRQDPGQGLRLIYYSQIVNDFQKGDIAEGYSVSREKKESFPLTVTSAQKNPTAFYLCASGYPSTDTQYFGPGTRLTVL.

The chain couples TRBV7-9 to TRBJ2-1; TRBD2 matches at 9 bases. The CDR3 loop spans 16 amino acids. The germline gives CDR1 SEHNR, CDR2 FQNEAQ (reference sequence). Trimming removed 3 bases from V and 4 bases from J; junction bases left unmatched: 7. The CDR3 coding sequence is TGTGCCAGCAGCTTGCGGGGGGGTGGCAGGTACAATGAGCAGTTCTTC. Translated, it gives CASSLRGGGRYNEQFF.

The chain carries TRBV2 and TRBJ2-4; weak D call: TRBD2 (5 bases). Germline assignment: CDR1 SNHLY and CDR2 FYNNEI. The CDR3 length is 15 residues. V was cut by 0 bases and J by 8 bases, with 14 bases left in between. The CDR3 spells CASSEALAGGYIQYF. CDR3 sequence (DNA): TGTGCCAGCAGTGAAGCGCTTGCAGGAGGATACATTCAGTACTTC.

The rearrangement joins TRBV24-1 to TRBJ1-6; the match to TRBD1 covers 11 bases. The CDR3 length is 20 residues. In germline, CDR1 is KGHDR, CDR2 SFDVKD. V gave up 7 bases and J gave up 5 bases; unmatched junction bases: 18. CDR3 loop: CATRLVAGQGAGRDNSPLHF. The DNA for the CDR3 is TGTGCCACCAGACTAGTGGCTGGACAGGGGGCCGGTAGGGATAATTCACCCCTCCACTTT.

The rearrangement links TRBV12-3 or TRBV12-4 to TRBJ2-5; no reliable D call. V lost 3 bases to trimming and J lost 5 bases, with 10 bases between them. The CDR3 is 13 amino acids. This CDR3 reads CASSFARFETQYF. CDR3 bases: TGTGCCAGCAGTTTTGCTAGATTTGAGACCCAGTACTTC.

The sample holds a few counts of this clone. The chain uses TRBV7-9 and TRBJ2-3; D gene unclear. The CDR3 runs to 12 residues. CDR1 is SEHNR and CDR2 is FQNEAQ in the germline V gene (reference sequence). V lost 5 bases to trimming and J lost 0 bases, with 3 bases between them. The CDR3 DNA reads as TGTGCCAGCAGCCGGAGCACAGATACGCAGTATTTT. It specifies CASSRSTDTQYF. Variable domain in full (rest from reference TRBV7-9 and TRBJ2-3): DTGVSQNPRHKITKRGQNVTFRCDPISEHNRLYWYRQTLGQGPEFLTYFQNEAQLEKSRLLSDRFSAERPKGSFSTLEIQRTEQGDSAMYLCASSRSTDTQYFGPGTRLTVL.

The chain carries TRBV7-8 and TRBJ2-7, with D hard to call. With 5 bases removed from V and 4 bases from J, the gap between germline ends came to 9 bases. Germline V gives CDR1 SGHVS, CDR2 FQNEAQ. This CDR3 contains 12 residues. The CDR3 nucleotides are TGTGCCAGCAGCCCAAACAAGTACGAGCAGTACTTC. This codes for CASSPNKYEQYF.

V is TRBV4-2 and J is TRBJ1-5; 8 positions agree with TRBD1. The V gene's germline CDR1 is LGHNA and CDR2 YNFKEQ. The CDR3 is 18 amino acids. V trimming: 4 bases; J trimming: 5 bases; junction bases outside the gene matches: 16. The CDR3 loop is CASSREKQGARFDQPQHF. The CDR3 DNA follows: TGTGCCAGCAGCCGGGAAAAGCAGGGGGCCAGGTTCGATCAGCCCCAGCATTTT.